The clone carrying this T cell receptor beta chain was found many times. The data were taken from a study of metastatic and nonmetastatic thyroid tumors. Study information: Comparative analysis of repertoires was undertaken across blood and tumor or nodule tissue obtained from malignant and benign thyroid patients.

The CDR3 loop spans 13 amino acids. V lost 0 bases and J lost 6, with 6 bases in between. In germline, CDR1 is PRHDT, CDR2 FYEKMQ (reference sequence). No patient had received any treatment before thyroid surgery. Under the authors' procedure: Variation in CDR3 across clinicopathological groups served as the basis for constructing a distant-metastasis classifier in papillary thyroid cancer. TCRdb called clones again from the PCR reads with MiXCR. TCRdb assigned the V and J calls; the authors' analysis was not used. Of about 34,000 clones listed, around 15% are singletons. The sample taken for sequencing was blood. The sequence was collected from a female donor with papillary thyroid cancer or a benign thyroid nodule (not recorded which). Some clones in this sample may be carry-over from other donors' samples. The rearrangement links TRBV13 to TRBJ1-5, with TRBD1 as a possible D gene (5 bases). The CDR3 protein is CASSLGGAQPQHF. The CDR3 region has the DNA TGTGCCAGCAGCTTAGGAGGGGCTCAGCCCCAGCATTTT. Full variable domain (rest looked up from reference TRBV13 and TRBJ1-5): AAGVIQSPRHLIKEKRETATLKCYPIPRHDTVYWYQQGPGQDPQFLISFYEKMQSDKGSIPDRFSAQQFSDYHSELNMSSLELGDSALYFCASSLGGAQPQHFGDGTRLSIL.